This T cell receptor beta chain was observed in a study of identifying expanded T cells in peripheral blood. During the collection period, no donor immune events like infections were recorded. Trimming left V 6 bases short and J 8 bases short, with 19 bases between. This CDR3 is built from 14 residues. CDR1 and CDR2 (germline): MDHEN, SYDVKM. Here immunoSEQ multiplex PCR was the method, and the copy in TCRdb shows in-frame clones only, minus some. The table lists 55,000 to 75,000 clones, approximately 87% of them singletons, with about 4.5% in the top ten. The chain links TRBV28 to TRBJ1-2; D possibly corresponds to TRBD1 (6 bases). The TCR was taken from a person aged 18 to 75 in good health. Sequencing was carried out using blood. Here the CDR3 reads CASRPQGTQEGYTF. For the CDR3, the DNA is TGTGCCAGCAGGCCTCAGGGGACCCAAGAAGGCTACACCTTC.